Below are 10 T cell receptor beta chains sequenced from a single sample in a study of cytomegalovirus exposure and HLA in healthy donors. Researchers ran the PCR with 60 Vbeta and 13 Jbeta primers. Clones were read by immunoSEQ multiplex PCR, and TCRdb kept only the in-frame ones, dropping some. The repertoire holds about 130,000 clones, with around 82% as singletons. Sequencing was done on a sample of PBMCs. The receptor source for this set is a female donor in good health and CMV-seronegative.

This chain links TRBV14 with TRBJ2-3, with D tentatively TRBD1 (5 bases). This CDR3 is built from 13 residues. Germline V lookup: CDR1 SGHDN, CDR2 FVKESK. Trimming stripped 4 bases from V and 4 bases from J, with 9 bases between. The CDR3 nucleotides are TGTGCCAGCAGCCGGGGCAGATCAGATACGCAGTATTTT. It translates to CASSRGRSDTQYF.

The V call is TRBV19, the J call TRBJ2-1; 7 bases agree with TRBD2. The CDR3 contains 14 residues. CDR1 is LNHDA, CDR2 SQIVND, per germline (reference sequence). V dropped 8 bases and J dropped 8; count of bases not matched to a gene: 12. The chain's CDR3 is CASADGGSGDEQFF. CDR3 bases: TGTGCCAGTGCCGATGGCGGGAGTGGGGATGAGCAGTTCTTC. Full variable domain (outside the CDR3, taken from reference TRBV19 and TRBJ2-1): DGGITQSPKYLFRKEGQNVTLSCEQNLNHDAMYWYRQDPGQGLRLIYYSQIVNDFQKGDIAEGYSVSREKKESFPLTVTSAQKNPTAFYLCASADGGSGDEQFFGPGTRLTVL.

This clone came up a few times. J is TRBJ2-5 and V is TRBV5-1; TRBD2 matches at 12 bases. Germline V gene sequence: CDR1 SGHRS, CDR2 YFSETQ. With 4 bases clipped from V and 1 base from J, the junction kept 11 bases outside the gene matches. The CDR3 is made up of 18 amino acids. CDR3 sequence reads: CASSRRTSGTTFQETQYF. The CDR3 DNA reads TGCGCCAGCAGCCGAAGGACTAGCGGGACCACCTTCCAAGAGACCCAGTACTTC. The entire variable domain, with the rest obtained from reference TRBV5-1 and TRBJ2-5, is as follows: KAGVTQTPRYLIKTRGQQVTLSCSPISGHRSVSWYQQTPGQGLQFLFEYFSETQRNKGNFPGRFSGRQFSNSRSEMNVSTLELGDSALYLCASSRRTSGTTFQETQYFGPGTRLLVL.

On this clone: The junction departs from the called germline gene at one end, perhaps through a read error. The rearrangement joins TRBV7-9 to TRBJ2-7; a weak D match, TRBD2 (5 bases). CDR3 size: 13 residues. Germline V gives CDR1 SEHNR, CDR2 FQNEAQ (reference sequence). This chain's CDR3 is CSSSLGRAYEQYF. DNA of the CDR3: TGTTCCAGCAGCTTAGGGCGGGCCTACGAGCAGTACTTC.

The chain has TRBV2 and TRBJ1-6, with 9 bases fitting TRBD1. This CDR3 region has 16 residues. CDR1 is SNHLY, CDR2 FYNNEI, per germline. J gave up 7 bases and V 7 bases, and 11 bases lay outside the gene matches. CDR3: CASTLLGGQGNSPLHF. CDR3 DNA: TGTGCCAGCACTTTACTAGGGGGACAGGGAAATTCACCCCTCCACTTT.

The chain recombines TRBV5-6 with TRBJ1-4; D not certain. Germline CDR1 SGHDT, CDR2 YYEEEE. CDR3 length: 12 amino acids. The V end lost 1 base, the J end lost 12 bases, and 10 bases lay between the germline ends. In DNA, the CDR3 is TGTGCCAGCAGCTTGCCATACGGGGAACTGTTTTTT. This encodes CASSLPYGELFF.

This chain joins TRBV14 and TRBJ1-5; maybe TRBD1 (6 bases). The CDR3 sequence is 16 residues long. Germline loops: CDR1 SGHDN, CDR2 FVKESK. The V gene lost 4 bases and the J gene lost 0 bases, with 13 bases spanning the gap. Written as DNA, the CDR3 is TGTGCCAGCAGCCCACTGACAGGATATAGCAATCAGCCCCAGCATTTT. Its protein is CASSPLTGYSNQPQHF.

The table lists this clone with a few counts. The chain employs TRBV27 and TRBJ2-1; 11 bases align to TRBD2. Trimming removed 5 bases from V and 3 bases from J; junction bases left unmatched: 3. The CDR3 has 15 amino acids. Germline CDR1 MNHEY, CDR2 SMNVEV (reference sequence). Written as DNA, the CDR3 is TGTGCCAGCAGTCCACTAGCGGGAGTCTACAATGAGCAGTTCTTC. Encoded protein: CASSPLAGVYNEQFF.

The chain employs TRBV5-1 and TRBJ2-7, with D hard to call. The V and J ends lost 0 bases and 2 bases respectively, with 9 bases between them. The CDR3 extends over 14 amino acids. Germline V lookup: CDR1 SGHRS, CDR2 YFSETQ. In DNA, the CDR3 is TGCGCCAGCAGCTTGGAACCTAATACCTACGAGCAGTACTTC. Protein sequence: CASSLEPNTYEQYF.

The chain employs TRBV7-9 and TRBJ1-1; 8 positions match TRBD1. This CDR3 spans 15 amino acids. V lost 4 bases to trimming and J lost 1 base; unmatched junction nucleotides: 5. Germline lookup yields CDR1 SEHNR and CDR2 FQNEAQ (reference sequence). Here the CDR3 DNA reads TGTGCCAGCAGCTCCCCGACAGGGGAGAACACTGAAGCTTTCTTT. Translated, it gives CASSSPTGENTEAFF.